The rows below give T cell receptor beta chains drawn from one sample of a study of OX40 agonist ivuxolimab in advanced cancers. TCRdb's copy holds only in-frame clones and misses some; the assay was immunoSEQ multiplex PCR. Counted here are roughly 80,000 clones, around nine tenths occurring once; the ten biggest clones make up around 0.79%. The specimen was CD4+ or CD8+ T cells sorted from blood, collected in a trial of the OX40 agonist ivuxolimab. Receptors were obtained from an adult with an advanced solid tumor such as melanoma, head and neck, liver or kidney cancer. Both conserved end residues are part of each CDR3. The D gene is left open where the match is weak. Clone size is given for some rows only: seen once, a few or many times, or a class if the clone is expanded.

d_gene	abundance	v_gene	j_gene	CDR3aa	CDR3nt
TRBD1	-	TRBV6-1	TRBJ2-7	CASSSYRGRNEQYF	TGTGCCAGCAGCTCATACAGGGGGAGGAACGAGCAGTACTTC
-	-	TRBV19	TRBJ1-2	CASSINSQFHRGYTF	TGTGCCAGTAGTATTAACTCACAGTTCCATCGGGGCTACACCTTC
-	-	TRBV30	TRBJ1-1	CAFEKYYRSEAFF	TGTGCCTTCGAAAAATACTACCGTAGTGAAGCTTTCTTT
-	-	TRBV28	TRBJ1-2	CASSLLDSHYTF	TGTGCCAGCAGTTTATTAGACAGCCACTACACCTTC
-	-	TRBV6-5	TRBJ2-7	CASSDPGIYEQYF	TGTGCCAGCAGTGATCCTGGGATCTACGAGCAGTACTTC
-	-	TRBV7-8	TRBJ2-3	CASSQQSDSPRPAF	TGTGCCAGCAGCCAACAATCTGACTCTCCCCGACCGGCTTTT
-	-	TRBV5-1	TRBJ1-2	CASRSGTNYGYTF	TGCGCCAGCAGGTCAGGAACCAACTATGGCTACACCTTC
-	-	TRBV14	TRBJ2-1	CASSQGLNNEQFF	TGTGCCAGCAGCCAAGGGTTAAACAATGAGCAGTTCTTC
TRBD1	-	TRBV6-1	TRBJ1-1	CASRRGPNTEAFF	TGTGCCAGCAGGAGGGGGCCGAACACTGAAGCTTTCTTT
-	-	TRBV6-5	TRBJ2-1	CATWGRGSDNEQFF	TGTGCCACCTGGGGCAGGGGATCCGACAATGAGCAGTTCTTC
TRBD2	-	TRBV18	TRBJ2-1	CASSPTTSGRRNEQFF	TGTGCCAGCTCACCTACGACTAGCGGGAGACGGAATGAGCAGTTCTTC
TRBD1	-	TRBV29-1	TRBJ2-5	CSVALDRGETQYF	TGCAGCGTTGCGTTAGACAGGGGGGAGACCCAGTACTTC
TRBD1	-	TRBV5-5	TRBJ1-4	CASSLPGQSNEKLFF	TGTGCCAGCAGCTTGCCGGGACAGTCTAATGAAAAACTGTTTTTT
-	-	TRBV5-1	TRBJ1-5	CASRPDPGGNQPQHF	TGCGCCAGCAGGCCCGACCCGGGGGGCAATCAGCCCCAGCATTTT
TRBD2	-	TRBV9	TRBJ2-3	CASSGTSFSTDTQYF	TGTGCCAGCAGCGGGACTAGTTTTTCCACAGATACGCAGTATTTT
TRBD1	few	TRBV6-1	TRBJ1-1	CASRTGTGANTEAFF	TGTGCCAGCAGAACCGGGACAGGAGCGAACACTGAAGCTTTCTTT